This TCR beta chain was recorded in a study of shared T cell receptors in the human thymus. Method: immunoSEQ multiplex PCR; TCRdb's copy keeps in-frame clones and lacks some. In the table there are approximately 580,000 clones, 75% to 80% of which are singletons. The CDR3 has 12 residues. The germline V gene encodes CDR1 SNHLY and CDR2 FYNNEI. The ends were cut back, 6 bases at V and 12 bases at J, with 18 bases in the middle. These data were likewise used in another study, on human thymus T cells. As reported in that work: Samples came from healthy Finnish infants during open corrective cardiac surgery. Thymic samples were excised during corrective heart operations. Gene usage for V and J segments appeared biased in thymic and blood repertoires. Unrelated individuals had highly overlapping thymic repertoires, as reported in related research.

The receptor's source is a boy in the first two years of life with a congenital heart defect. Sample: thymocytes. V and J are TRBV2 and TRBJ2-7; weak D call: TRBD2 (5 bases). CDR3 loop: CASRDVGGSAYF. The DNA of the CDR3 is TGTGCCAGCAGGGACGTCGGAGGCTCCGCGTACTTC. Drawing the rest from reference TRBV2 and TRBJ2-7, the complete variable domain is EPEVTQTPSHQVTQMGQEVILRCVPISNHLYFYWYRQILGQKVEFLVSFYNNEISEKSEIFDDQFSVERPDGSNFTLKIRSTKLEDSAMYFCASRDVGGSAYFGPGTRLTVT.